This T cell receptor beta chain was sequenced during a study of cytomegalovirus exposure and HLA in healthy donors. Study conclusions and caveats: Reportedly, diagnosis of cytomegalovirus status by the classifier showed high specificity and sensitivity.

As to this clone: The target antigen is unknown.

TCRdb's copy holds only in-frame clones and misses some; the assay was immunoSEQ multiplex PCR. The data show approximately 170,000 clones, around four fifths seen once. V shed 4 bases, J shed 3 bases, and the junction held 9 bases outside the gene matches. Germline V gene data show CDR1 as SGHTA and CDR2 as FQGNSA. This CDR3 is 15 amino acids long. The donors were in the approximately 120-subject validation cohort; that cohort was separate from the roughly 700-subject first cohort. Material: PBMCs. This TCR was sampled from a man aged 25 to 40 in good health and CMV-seropositive. This chain joins TRBV7-2 and TRBJ2-7, with TRBD1 matching 7 bases. This CDR3 is CASSSAGTENYEQYF. DNA of the CDR3: TGTGCCAGCAGCTCCGCCGGGACAGAGAACTACGAGCAGTACTTC.